The 21 T cell receptor beta chains listed next were all sequenced from one sample in a study of blood T cells in healthy people across ages. Together with a sample-barcoded 5' primer, a J-beta primer mix was included in a second PCR lasting about 7 to 11 cycles. TCRdb re-analysed the 5' RACE reads in MiXCR, keeping a single row per CDR3 protein. The repertoire holds around 1,500,000 distinct CDR3 sequences, with around two fifths as singletons. The sequencing sample was made of blood. The receptors here all came from a woman between 18 and 29 years old in good health.

The genes are TRBV6-5 and TRBJ2-7; tentative D call: TRBD2 (5 bases). Germline CDR1 and CDR2: MNHEY and SVGAGI. The CDR3 runs to 14 residues. V lost 4 bases to trimming and J lost 0 bases, with 10 bases between them. This CDR3 is CASSLLRDSYEQYF. Here the CDR3 DNA reads TGTGCCAGCAGTTTGCTACGGGACTCCTACGAGCAGTACTTC.

This chain joins TRBV28 and TRBJ2-1; D might be TRBD1 (5 bases). The V end lost 3 bases, the J end lost 9 bases, and 18 bases lay between the germline ends. Germline V gene sequence: CDR1 MDHEN, CDR2 SYDVKM. There are 15 residues in the CDR3. The CDR3 DNA follows: TGTGCCAGCAGTTTTCTCCCCGCCCAGGGTGGTGAGCAGTTCTTC. This sequence encodes CASSFLPAQGGEQFF.

This clonotype was observed a handful of times. The chain joins TRBV7-2 to TRBJ2-5, with a weak D call TRBD1 (6 bases). Trimming stripped 5 bases from V and 0 bases from J, with 13 bases between. This CDR3 has 15 residues. Germline values: CDR1 SGHTA, CDR2 FQGNSA. CDR3 region: CASSPGQIHQETQYF. CDR3 nucleotide sequence: TGTGCCAGCAGCCCCGGACAGATACACCAAGAGACCCAGTACTTC.

The chain uses TRBV20-1 and TRBJ2-1, with TRBD2 matching 9 bases. Germline V gene sequence: CDR1 DFQATT, CDR2 SNEGSKA (reference sequence). The CDR3 contains 14 residues. J lost 6 bases, V lost 5 bases, and 8 bases had no gene match. CDR3 loop: CSAPIAGVGNEQFF. The DNA for the CDR3 is TGCAGTGCTCCGATAGCGGGAGTGGGCAATGAGCAGTTCTTC.

This clonotype came up a few times. The V call is TRBV12-5, the J call TRBJ2-3; D is perhaps TRBD2 (5 bases). V was shortened by 1 base and J by 2 bases, with 13 bases between the two germline ends. CDR3 length equals 16 residues. CDR1 is LGHNT, CDR2 FRNRAP, per germline. CDR3 sequence: CASGLDKLGLTDTQYF. The CDR3 coding sequence is TGTGCTAGTGGTTTGGACAAACTCGGACTCACAGATACGCAGTATTTT. Drawing the rest from reference TRBV12-5 and TRBJ2-3, the complete variable domain is DARVTQTPRHKVTEMGQEVTMRCQPILGHNTVFWYRQTMMQGLELLAYFRNRAPLDDSGMPKDRFSAEMPDATLATLKIQPSEPRDSAVYFCASGLDKLGLTDTQYFGPGTRLTVL.

This clonotype showed up just a few times. CDR3 loop: CSARDTGDGANVLTF. CDR3 nucleotides: TGCAGTGCTAGAGATACCGGGGATGGGGCCAACGTCCTGACTTTC. The rearrangement joins TRBV20-1 to TRBJ2-6; weak D call: TRBD2 (5 bases). In germline, CDR1 is DFQATT, CDR2 SNEGSKA (reference sequence). This CDR3 has 15 amino acids. V was trimmed by 0 bases and J by 3 bases, leaving 9 bases between them.

J is TRBJ2-3 and V is TRBV5-1; TRBD2 aligns across 11 bases. Trimming cost V 0 bases and J 14 bases; bases outside gene matches: 11. This CDR3 is 15 amino acids long. Germline CDR1 is SGHRS and CDR2 is YFSETQ. CDR3 amino acids: CASSLARIAGGLSYF. The CDR3 nucleotides read TGCGCCAGCAGCTTGGCCAGGATAGCGGGAGGGCTATCGTATTTT. The whole variable domain, remainder taken from reference TRBV5-1 and TRBJ2-3, is KAGVTQTPRYLIKTRGQQVTLSCSPISGHRSVSWYQQTPGQGLQFLFEYFSETQRNKGNFPGRFSGRQFSNSRSEMNVSTLELGDSALYLCASSLARIAGGLSYFGPGTRLTVL.

This clonotype has only a few counts. DNA of the CDR3: TGTGCCAGCACCTTCGGACCCGCCGTCGATGAGCAGTTCTTC. Translation gives CASTFGPAVDEQFF. The V gene is TRBV12-3 or TRBV12-4, the J gene TRBJ2-1; D call uncertain. The germline V and J ends were trimmed by 7 bases and 8 bases, with 18 bases remaining between them. The CDR3 totals 14 residues.

The V and J genes are TRBV20-1 and TRBJ2-7, with TRBD2 matching 8 bases. The CDR3 is 15 residues long. V trimming: 3 bases; J trimming: 7 bases; junction bases outside the gene matches: 14. CDR1 and CDR2 from the germline V gene are DFQATT and SNEGSKA (reference sequence). CDR3 in amino acids: CSARDTSGGRYEQYF. The CDR3 region has the DNA TGCAGTGCTAGGGACACTAGCGGTGGGAGGTATGAGCAGTACTTC.

The J gene is TRBJ1-2, the V gene TRBV30; 9 bases line up with TRBD1. The germline CDR1 and CDR2 sequences are GTSNPN and SVGIG (reference sequence). V dropped 3 bases and J dropped 8; count of bases not matched to a gene: 7. The CDR3 spans 13 residues. In DNA form, the CDR3 reads TGTGCCTGGAGCCCGGGACAGGGAGTCGGCTACACCTTC. Translation gives CAWSPGQGVGYTF. Full variable domain (outside the CDR3, taken from reference TRBV30 and TRBJ1-2): SQTIHQWPATLVQPVGSPLSLECTVEGTSNPNLYWYRQAAGRGLQLLFYSVGIGQISSEVPQNLSASRPQDRQFILSSKKLLLSDSGFYLCAWSPGQGVGYTFGSGTRLTVV.

The chain combines TRBV29-1 with TRBJ1-3; D may be TRBD1 (6 bases). The CDR3 totals 14 residues. Germline-derived CDR1 and CDR2 are SQVTM and ANQGSEA. V lost 4 bases and J lost 2, with 12 bases in between. CDR3 sequence (DNA): TGCAGCGTTGTCCTTCAGGGGACTGGAAACACCATATATTTT. Its protein is CSVVLQGTGNTIYF.

This clonotype was observed a few times. The chain joins TRBV7-2 to TRBJ2-5, with D perhaps matching TRBD1 or TRBD2 (5 bases each). CDR1 is SGHTA and CDR2 is FQGNSA in the germline V gene. The CDR3 sequence is 14 residues long. V lost 3 bases and J lost 4, with 12 bases in between. In DNA, the CDR3 is TGTGCCAGCAGCTTCCGGGACCTCTTAGAGACCCAGTACTTC. Translated, it gives CASSFRDLLETQYF.

This clonotype was seen more than once but under ten times. The rearrangement joins TRBV12-3 or TRBV12-4 to TRBJ2-5; D perhaps matches TRBD2 (6 bases). Deletions cut 7 bases from V and 5 bases from J, with 20 bases between. This CDR3 spans 15 amino acids. DNA for the CDR3: TGTGCCAGCACCCCAGGTGGAGGGCGTCAGGAGACCCAGTACTTC. Translated, it gives CASTPGGGRQETQYF.

This clonotype turned up a few times. The CDR3 spells CASSPLPGTPLSYEQYF. In DNA form, the CDR3 reads TGTGCCAGCTCACCACTGCCCGGGACTCCCCTTTCCTACGAGCAGTACTTC. The chain has TRBV18 and TRBJ2-7; D is perhaps TRBD2 (6 bases). Deletions cut 1 base from V and 1 base from J, with 17 bases between. This CDR3 is built from 17 residues. Looked up from germline, CDR1 is KGHSH and CDR2 is LQKENI.

In its sample, this clonotype was seen a few times. V usage is TRBV6-6 and J usage is TRBJ1-6; the match to TRBD1 covers 8 bases. Per the germline V gene, CDR1 is MNHNY and CDR2 is SVGAGI (reference sequence). With 2 bases clipped from V and 10 bases from J, the junction kept 10 bases outside the gene matches. The CDR3 contains 16 residues. The CDR3 protein is CASSYTEDRGGSPLHF. In DNA form, the CDR3 reads TGTGCCAGCAGTTACACAGAAGACAGGGGAGGATCACCCCTCCACTTT.

A few counts support this clonotype. The chain couples TRBV10-3 to TRBJ2-1; weak D call: TRBD1 (6 bases). V was pared by 0 bases and J by 7 bases, with 16 bases between. Germline V lookup: CDR1 ENHRY, CDR2 SYGVKD. This CDR3 region has 16 residues. The CDR3 here is CAISESGQGPRNEQFF. The CDR3, as DNA: TGTGCCATCAGTGAGTCTGGGCAGGGGCCACGGAATGAGCAGTTCTTC.

This clonotype has only a few counts. DNA for the CDR3: TGTGCCACCAGCAGCCACGGCGCCTACGAGCAGTACTTC. It translates to CATSSHGAYEQYF. The chain is built from TRBV15 and TRBJ2-7; D gene uncertain. The CDR3 runs 13 residues. The V end was cut by 3 bases, the J end by 2 bases, with 8 bases between. Germline CDR1 and CDR2: LNHNV and YYDKDF (reference sequence).

J is TRBJ2-3 and V is TRBV6-5, with 7 bases aligning to TRBD2. In germline, CDR1 is MNHEY, CDR2 SVGAGI. This CDR3 spans 15 amino acids. V lost 10 bases, J lost 0 bases, and 10 bases stayed unmatched. CDR3 amino acids: CATWTTSDSTDTQYF. For the CDR3, the DNA is TGTGCCACCTGGACCACTAGCGATAGCACAGATACGCAGTATTTT.

The chain's CDR3 is CASSPAGWDGSGYTF. The CDR3 bases are TGTGCCAGCAGCCCGGCGGGGTGGGACGGTAGTGGCTACACCTTC. V is TRBV5-6 and J is TRBJ1-2; maybe TRBD1 (5 bases). Germline values: CDR1 SGHDT, CDR2 YYEEEE. This CDR3 is built from 15 residues. V gave up 4 bases and J gave up 7 bases, with 20 bases separating them.

The chain recombines TRBV14 with TRBJ2-3; possibly TRBD1 or TRBD2 for D (5 bases each). In germline, CDR1 is SGHDN, CDR2 FVKESK. V gave up 5 bases and J gave up 0 bases, with 12 bases separating them. This CDR3 has 15 residues. The CDR3 sequence is CASSTRDRSTDTQYF. The CDR3 DNA reads as TGTGCCAGCAGCACCCGGGACCGGAGCACAGATACGCAGTATTTT.

This clonotype occurred a few times. The chain has TRBV20-1 and TRBJ2-5; D is possibly TRBD2 (6 bases). The germline V gene encodes CDR1 DFQATT and CDR2 SNEGSKA (reference sequence). The CDR3 spans 11 residues. The V end lost 3 bases, the J end lost 8 bases, and 10 bases lay between the germline ends. In nucleotides, the CDR3 is TGCAGTGCTAGCGACGGGGGAACCCAGTACTTC. Encoded protein: CSASDGGTQYF.